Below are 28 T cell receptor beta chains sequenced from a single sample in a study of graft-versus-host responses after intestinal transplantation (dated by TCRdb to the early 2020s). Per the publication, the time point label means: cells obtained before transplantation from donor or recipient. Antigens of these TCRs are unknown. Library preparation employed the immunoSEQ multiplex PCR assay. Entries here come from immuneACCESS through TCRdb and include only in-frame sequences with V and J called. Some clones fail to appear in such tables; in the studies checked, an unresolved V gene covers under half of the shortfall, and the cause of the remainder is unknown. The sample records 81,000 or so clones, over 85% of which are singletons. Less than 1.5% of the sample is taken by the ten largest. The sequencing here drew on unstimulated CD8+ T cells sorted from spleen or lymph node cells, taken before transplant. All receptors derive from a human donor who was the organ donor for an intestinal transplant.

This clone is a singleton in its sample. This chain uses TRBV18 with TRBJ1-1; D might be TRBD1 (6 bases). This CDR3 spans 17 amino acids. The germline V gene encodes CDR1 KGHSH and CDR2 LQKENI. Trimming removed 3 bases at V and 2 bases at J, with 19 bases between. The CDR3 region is CASSPQGLRYDNTEAFF. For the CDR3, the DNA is TGTGCCAGCTCACCCCAGGGGCTCCGATACGATAACACTGAAGCTTTCTTT. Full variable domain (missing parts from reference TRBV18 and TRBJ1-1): NAGVMQNPRHLVRRRGQEARLRCSPMKGHSHVYWYRQLPEEGLKFMVYLQKENIIDESGMPKERFSAEFPKEGPSILRIQQVVRGDSAAYFCASSPQGLRYDNTEAFFGQGTRLTVV.

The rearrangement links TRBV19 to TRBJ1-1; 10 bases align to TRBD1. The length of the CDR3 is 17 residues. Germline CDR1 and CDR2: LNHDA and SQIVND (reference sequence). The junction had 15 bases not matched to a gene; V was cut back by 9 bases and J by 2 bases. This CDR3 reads CASHGPGTGDLNTEAFF. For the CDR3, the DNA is TGTGCCAGCCACGGCCCCGGGACAGGGGACCTCAACACTGAAGCTTTCTTT.

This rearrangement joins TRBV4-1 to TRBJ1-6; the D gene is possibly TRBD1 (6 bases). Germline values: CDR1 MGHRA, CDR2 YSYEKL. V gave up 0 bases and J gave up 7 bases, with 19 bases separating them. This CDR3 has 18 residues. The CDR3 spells CASSQEDWAGARNSPLHF. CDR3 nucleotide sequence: TGCGCCAGCAGCCAAGAAGATTGGGCAGGGGCAAGGAATTCACCCCTCCACTTT.

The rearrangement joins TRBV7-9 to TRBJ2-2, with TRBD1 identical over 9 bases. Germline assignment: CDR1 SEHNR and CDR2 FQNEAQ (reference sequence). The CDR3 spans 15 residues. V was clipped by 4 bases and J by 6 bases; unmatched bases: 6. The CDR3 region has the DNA TGTGCCAGCAGCTCGACCAGACAGGGGGCCGGGGAGCTGTTTTTT. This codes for CASSSTRQGAGELFF.

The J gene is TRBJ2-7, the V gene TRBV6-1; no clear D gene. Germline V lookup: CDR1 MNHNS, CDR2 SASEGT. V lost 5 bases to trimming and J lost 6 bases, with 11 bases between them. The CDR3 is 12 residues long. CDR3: CASSTQYLEQYF. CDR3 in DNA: TGTGCCAGCAGTACCCAGTACCTCGAGCAGTACTTC.

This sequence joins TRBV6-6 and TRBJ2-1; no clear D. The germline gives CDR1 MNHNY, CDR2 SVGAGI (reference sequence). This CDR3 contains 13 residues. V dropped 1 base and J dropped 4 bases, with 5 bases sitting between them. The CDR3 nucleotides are TGTGCCAGCAGTTACTGCAGGTACAATGAGCAGTTCTTC. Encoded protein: CASSYCRYNEQFF.

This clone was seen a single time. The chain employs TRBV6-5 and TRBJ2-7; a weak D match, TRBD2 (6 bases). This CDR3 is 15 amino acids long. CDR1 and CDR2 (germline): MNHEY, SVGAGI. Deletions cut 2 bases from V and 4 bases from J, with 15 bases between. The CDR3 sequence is CASSYGGSPEYEQYF. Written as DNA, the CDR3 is TGTGCCAGCAGTTACGGGGGGTCCCCCGAATACGAGCAGTACTTC.

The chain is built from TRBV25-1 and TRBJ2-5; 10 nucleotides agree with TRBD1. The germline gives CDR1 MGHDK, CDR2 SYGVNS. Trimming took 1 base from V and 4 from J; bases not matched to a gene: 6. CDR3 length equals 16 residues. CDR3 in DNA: TGTGCCAGCAGTGAATTGGACAGGGGGAGTGGAGAGACCCAGTACTTC. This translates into CASSELDRGSGETQYF.

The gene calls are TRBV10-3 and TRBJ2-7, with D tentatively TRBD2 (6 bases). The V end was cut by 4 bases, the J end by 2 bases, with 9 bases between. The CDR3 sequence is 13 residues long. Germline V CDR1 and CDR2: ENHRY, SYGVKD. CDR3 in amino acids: CAISAGVTYEQYF. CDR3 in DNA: TGTGCCATCAGTGCGGGAGTCACCTACGAGCAGTACTTC.

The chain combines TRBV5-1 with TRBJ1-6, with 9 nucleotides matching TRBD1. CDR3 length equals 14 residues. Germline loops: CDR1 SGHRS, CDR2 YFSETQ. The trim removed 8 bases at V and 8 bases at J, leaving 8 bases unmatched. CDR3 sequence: CASYYRGRDSPLHF. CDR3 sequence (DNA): TGCGCCAGTTATTACAGGGGGCGGGATTCACCCCTCCACTTT. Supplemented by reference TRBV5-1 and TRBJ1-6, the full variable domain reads KAGVTQTPRYLIKTRGQQVTLSCSPISGHRSVSWYQQTPGQGLQFLFEYFSETQRNKGNFPGRFSGRQFSNSRSEMNVSTLELGDSALYLCASYYRGRDSPLHFGNGTRLTVT.

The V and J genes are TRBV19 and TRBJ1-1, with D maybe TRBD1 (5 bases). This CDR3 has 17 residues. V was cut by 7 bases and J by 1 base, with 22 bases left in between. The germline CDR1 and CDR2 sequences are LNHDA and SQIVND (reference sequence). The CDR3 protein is CASTPIPLGHPNTEAFF. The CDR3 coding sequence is TGTGCCAGTACCCCAATCCCCCTCGGACACCCGAACACTGAAGCTTTCTTT.

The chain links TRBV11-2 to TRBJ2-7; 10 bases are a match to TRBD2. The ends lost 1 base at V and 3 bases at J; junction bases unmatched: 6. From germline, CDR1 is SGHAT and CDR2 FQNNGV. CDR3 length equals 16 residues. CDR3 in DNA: TGTGCCAGCAGCTTAGCGCTAGCGGGGGACCTCTACGAGCAGTACTTC. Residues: CASSLALAGDLYEQYF.

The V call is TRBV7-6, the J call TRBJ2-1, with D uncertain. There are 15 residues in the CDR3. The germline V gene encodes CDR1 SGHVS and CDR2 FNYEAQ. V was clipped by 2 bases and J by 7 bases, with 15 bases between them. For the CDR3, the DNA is TGTGCCAGCAGCTTATTTGCCGAACCTAGGAATGAGCAGTTCTTC. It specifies CASSLFAEPRNEQFF.

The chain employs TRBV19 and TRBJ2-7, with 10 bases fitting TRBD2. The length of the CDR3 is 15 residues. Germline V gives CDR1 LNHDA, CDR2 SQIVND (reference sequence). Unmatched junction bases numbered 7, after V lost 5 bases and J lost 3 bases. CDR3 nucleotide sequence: TGTGCCAGTAGTGCGGCTAGCGGGAGTGGCTACGAGCAGTACTTC. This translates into CASSAASGSGYEQYF.

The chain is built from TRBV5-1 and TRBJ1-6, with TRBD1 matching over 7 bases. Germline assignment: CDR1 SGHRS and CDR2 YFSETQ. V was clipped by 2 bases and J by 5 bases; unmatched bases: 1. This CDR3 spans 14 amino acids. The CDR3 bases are TGCGCCAGCAGCTTTAGGGGGCATAATTCACCCCTCCACTTT. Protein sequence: CASSFRGHNSPLHF.

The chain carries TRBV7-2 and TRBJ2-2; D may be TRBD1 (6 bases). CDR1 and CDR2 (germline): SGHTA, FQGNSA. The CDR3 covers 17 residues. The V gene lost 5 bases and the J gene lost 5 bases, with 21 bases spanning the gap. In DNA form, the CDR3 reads TGTGCCAGCAGCCCTATAACCTCGACAGGTTGGACCGGGGAGCTGTTTTTT. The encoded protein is CASSPITSTGWTGELFF.

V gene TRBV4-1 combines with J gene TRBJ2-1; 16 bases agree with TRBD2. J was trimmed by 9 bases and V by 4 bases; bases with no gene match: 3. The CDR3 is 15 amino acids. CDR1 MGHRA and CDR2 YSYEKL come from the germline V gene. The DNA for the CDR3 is TGCGCCAGCAGCCCGGGGACTAGCGGGGGGGTTGAGCAGTTCTTC. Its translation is CASSPGTSGGVEQFF.

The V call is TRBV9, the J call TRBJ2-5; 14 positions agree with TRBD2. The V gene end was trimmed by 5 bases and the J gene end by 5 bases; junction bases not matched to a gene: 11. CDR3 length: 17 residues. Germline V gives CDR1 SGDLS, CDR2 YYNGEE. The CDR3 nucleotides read TGTGCCAGCAGTAGACTAGCGGGAGGGGCTCTCGAGGAGACCCAGTACTTC. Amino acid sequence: CASSRLAGGALEETQYF.

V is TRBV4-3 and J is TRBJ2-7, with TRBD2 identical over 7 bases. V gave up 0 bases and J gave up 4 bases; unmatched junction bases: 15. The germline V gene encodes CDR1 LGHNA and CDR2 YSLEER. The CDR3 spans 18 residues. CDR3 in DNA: TGCGCCAGCAGCCAAGATTTAGTACGGACTAGGAGGGGTTACGAGCAGTACTTC. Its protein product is CASSQDLVRTRRGYEQYF.

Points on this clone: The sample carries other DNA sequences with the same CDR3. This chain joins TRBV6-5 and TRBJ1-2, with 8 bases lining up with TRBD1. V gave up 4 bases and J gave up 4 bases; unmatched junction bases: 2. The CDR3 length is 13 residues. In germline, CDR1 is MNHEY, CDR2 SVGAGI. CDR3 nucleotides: TGTGCCAGCAGTTCCGACAGGGGCTATGGCTACACCTTC. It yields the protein CASSSDRGYGYTF.

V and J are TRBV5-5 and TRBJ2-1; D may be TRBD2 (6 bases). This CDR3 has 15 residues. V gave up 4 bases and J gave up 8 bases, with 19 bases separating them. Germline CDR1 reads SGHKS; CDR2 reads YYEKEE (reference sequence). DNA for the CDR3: TGTGCCAGCAGCATTACTAGCAGTATAATCCATGAGCAGTTCTTC. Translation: CASSITSSIIHEQFF. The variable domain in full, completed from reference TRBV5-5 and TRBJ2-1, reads DAGVTQSPTHLIKTRGQQVTLRCSPISGHKSVSWYQQVLGQGPQFIFQYYEKEERGRGNFPDRFSARQFPNYSSELNVNALLLGDSALYLCASSITSSIIHEQFFGPGTRLTVL.

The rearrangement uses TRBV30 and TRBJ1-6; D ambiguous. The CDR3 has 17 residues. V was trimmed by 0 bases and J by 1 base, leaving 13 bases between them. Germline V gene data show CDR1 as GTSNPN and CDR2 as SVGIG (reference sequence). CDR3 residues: CAWSVRSAGSYNSPLHF. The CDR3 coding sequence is TGTGCCTGGAGTGTACGGTCCGCGGGGTCCTATAATTCACCCCTCCACTTT.

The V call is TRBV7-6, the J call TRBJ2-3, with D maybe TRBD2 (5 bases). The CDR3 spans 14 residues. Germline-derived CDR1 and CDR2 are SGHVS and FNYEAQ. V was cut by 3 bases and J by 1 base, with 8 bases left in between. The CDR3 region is CASSFRAGTDTQYF. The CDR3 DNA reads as TGTGCCAGCAGCTTTAGAGCGGGCACAGATACGCAGTATTTT.

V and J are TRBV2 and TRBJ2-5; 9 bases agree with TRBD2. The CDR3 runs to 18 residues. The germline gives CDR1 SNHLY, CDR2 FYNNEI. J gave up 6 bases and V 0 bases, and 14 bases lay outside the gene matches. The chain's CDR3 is CASSEAEASLAGLKTQYF. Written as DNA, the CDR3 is TGTGCCAGCAGTGAAGCGGAAGCATCCCTAGCGGGGTTAAAGACCCAGTACTTC.

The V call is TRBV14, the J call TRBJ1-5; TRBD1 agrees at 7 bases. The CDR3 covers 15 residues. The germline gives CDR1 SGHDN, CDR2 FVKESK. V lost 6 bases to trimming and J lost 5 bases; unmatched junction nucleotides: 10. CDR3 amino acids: CASSPQDRLDQPQHF. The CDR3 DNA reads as TGTGCCAGCAGTCCTCAGGACAGGTTGGATCAGCCCCAGCATTTT.

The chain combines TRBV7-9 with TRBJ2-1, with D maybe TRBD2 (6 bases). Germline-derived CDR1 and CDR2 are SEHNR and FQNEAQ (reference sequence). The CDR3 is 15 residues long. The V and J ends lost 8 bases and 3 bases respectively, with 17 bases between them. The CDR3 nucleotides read TGTGCCAGCCTCGGGGGTCCAATGGACTACAATGAGCAGTTCTTC. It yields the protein CASLGGPMDYNEQFF.

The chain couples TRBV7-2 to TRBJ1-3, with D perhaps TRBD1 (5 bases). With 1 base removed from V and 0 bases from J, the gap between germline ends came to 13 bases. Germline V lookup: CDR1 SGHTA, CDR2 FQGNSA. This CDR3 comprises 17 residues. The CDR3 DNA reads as TGTGCCAGCAGCTTAGAAGGGGCTCTCGACTCTGGAAACACCATATATTTT. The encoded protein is CASSLEGALDSGNTIYF.

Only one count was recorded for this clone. CDR3 protein: CASSSQGDSGTEAFF. The DNA for the CDR3 is TGCGCCAGCAGCTCCCAGGGCGACTCAGGCACTGAAGCTTTCTTT. V gene TRBV5-1 combines with J gene TRBJ1-1; D might be TRBD1 (5 bases). The CDR3 covers 15 residues. V was pared by 3 bases and J by 4 bases, with 16 bases between. Germline V lookup: CDR1 SGHRS, CDR2 YFSETQ.